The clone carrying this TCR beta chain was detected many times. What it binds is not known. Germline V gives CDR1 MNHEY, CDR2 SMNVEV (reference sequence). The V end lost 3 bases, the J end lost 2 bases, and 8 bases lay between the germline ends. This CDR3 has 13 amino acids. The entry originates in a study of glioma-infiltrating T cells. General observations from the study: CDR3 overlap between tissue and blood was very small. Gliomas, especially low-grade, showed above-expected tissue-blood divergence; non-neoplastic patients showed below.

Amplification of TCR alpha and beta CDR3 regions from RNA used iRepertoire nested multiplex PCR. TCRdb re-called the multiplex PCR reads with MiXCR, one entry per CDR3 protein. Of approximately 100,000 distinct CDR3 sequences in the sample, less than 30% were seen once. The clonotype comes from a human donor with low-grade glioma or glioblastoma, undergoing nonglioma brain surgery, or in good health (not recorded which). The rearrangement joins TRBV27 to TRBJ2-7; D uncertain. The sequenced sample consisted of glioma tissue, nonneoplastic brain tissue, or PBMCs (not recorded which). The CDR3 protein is CASSLTSTYEQYF. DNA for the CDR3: TGTGCCAGCAGTTTGACATCAACCTACGAGCAGTACTTC.